These T cell receptor beta chains were read from a single sample in a study of blood T cell repertoires in COVID-19. Some clones are missing from TCRdb's copy, which holds only in-frame ones; the method was immunoSEQ multiplex PCR. The sample consists of 190,000 or so clones, around 83% of them appearing once. The sample comprised peripheral blood. The source is a man in his fifties with active or convalescent COVID-19. Both conserved end residues are part of each CDR3. D genes are given only for firm matches. Rows give clone size only sometimes, using once, few, many, or a class for an expanded clone.

TRBD1	TRBV5-1	TRBJ2-2	.	CASSLGQGASGELFF	TGCGCCAGCAGCCTGGGTCAGGGGGCGTCCGGGGAGCTGTTTTTT
TRBD1	TRBV5-5	TRBJ2-7	.	CASSLKDRKLPKSYEQYF	TGTGCCAGCAGCTTGAAGGACAGGAAGCTACCCAAATCCTACGAGCAGTACTTC
TRBD1	TRBV11-2	TRBJ1-6	once	CASSLPPGGSAPLHF	TGTGCCAGCAGCTTGCCCCCAGGGGGCTCGGCACCCCTCCACTTT
.	TRBV6-1	TRBJ1-1	.	CASSDSGRNTEAFF	TGTGCCAGCAGTGACAGCGGGAGGAACACTGAAGCTTTCTTT
.	TRBV19	TRBJ2-1	.	CASNTGSLSEQFF	TGTGCCAGTAATACCGGGAGTTTAAGTGAGCAGTTCTTC
.	TRBV19	TRBJ2-7	.	CASSIDRNYEQYF	TGTGCCAGTAGTATTGACAGGAACTACGAGCAGTACTTC
.	TRBV6-5	TRBJ1-1	.	CASSSNSGGWGEAFF	TGTGCCAGCAGTTCTAACTCGGGAGGGTGGGGTGAAGCTTTCTTT
TRBD1	TRBV18	TRBJ1-1	.	CASSPRDSLLNTEAFF	TGTGCCAGCTCACCTAGGGACAGCCTCCTTAACACTGAAGCTTTCTTT
.	TRBV12-3/TRBV12-4	TRBJ1-6	.	CASKGQLDSPLHF	TGTGCCAGCAAAGGACAGCTAGATTCACCCCTCCACTTT
TRBD1	TRBV10-2	TRBJ1-2	.	CASSETGGNYGYTF	TGCGCCAGCAGTGAGACAGGGGGCAACTATGGCTACACCTTC
.	TRBV28	TRBJ2-7	once	CASSKTSSYEQYF	TGTGCCAGCAGCAAGACTAGCTCCTACGAGCAGTACTTC
.	TRBV9	TRBJ1-1	.	CASSVGGKGTEAFF	TGTGCCAGCAGCGTAGGGGGCAAGGGCACTGAAGCTTTCTTT
.	TRBV7-9	TRBJ2-2	.	CASSLGGGTRELFF	TGTGCCAGCAGCCTGGGGGGAGGTACCCGGGAGCTGTTTTTT
TRBD1	TRBV6-5	TRBJ1-5	.	CASRPTGRQPQHF	TGTGCCAGCAGACCGACAGGGAGGCAGCCCCAGCATTTT
TRBD1	TRBV5-6	TRBJ1-2	.	CASSDTGGNYGYTF	TGTGCCAGCAGCGATACAGGGGGAAACTATGGCTACACCTTC
TRBD2	TRBV5-4	TRBJ2-1	once	CASSLPSGSYNEQFF	TGTGCCAGCAGCTTGCCGAGCGGGAGTTACAATGAGCAGTTCTTC
TRBD1	TRBV28	TRBJ2-7	.	CASSLGQSYEQYF	TGTGCCAGCAGTTTGGGACAGAGCTACGAGCAGTACTTC